A selection of T cell receptor beta chains follows, all from one sample in a study of glioma-infiltrating T cells after dendritic cell vaccination. Using immunoSEQ multiplex PCR, the repertoire was profiled, and TCRdb retains in-frame clones only, with some absent. The sample contains under 100,000 clones, more than 75% of which appear only once. Here the sequenced sample was blood, taken before dendritic cell vaccination. The receptors come from a human donor with glioblastoma. The CDR3 runs from the conserved cysteine through the conserved F or W. The order of the fields is V gene, J gene, clone size, D gene, CDR3 DNA, CDR3 protein. A D gene is named only where the DNA matches it firmly. Clone sizes are given selectively: once, few, many, or a class where the clone is expanded.

V gene: TRBV4-1; J gene: TRBJ2-2; clone size: NA; D gene: NA; CDR3 DNA: TGCGCCAGCAGCCATCAGGGGCCGAACACCGGGGAGCTGTTTTTT; CDR3 protein: CASSHQGPNTGELFF
V gene: TRBV29-1; J gene: TRBJ1-1; clone size: NA; D gene: TRBD1; CDR3 DNA: TGCAGCGTTGAAGCACGGGACAGGGGCACTGAAGCTTTCTTT; CDR3 protein: CSVEARDRGTEAFF
V gene: TRBV5-1; J gene: TRBJ2-3; clone size: NA; D gene: TRBD2; CDR3 DNA: TGCGCCAGCAGCTTGCTGGGACTAGCATACGGAGATACGCAGTATTTT; CDR3 protein: CASSLLGLAYGDTQYF
V gene: TRBV6-1; J gene: TRBJ1-1; clone size: NA; D gene: TRBD1; CDR3 DNA: TGTGCCAGCAGTGTTGGACAGGGGGCACAGAGTGAAGCTTTCTTT; CDR3 protein: CASSVGQGAQSEAFF
V gene: TRBV6-1; J gene: TRBJ1-2; clone size: NA; D gene: NA; CDR3 DNA: TGTGCCAGCACTCGGACTCCTTCTAACTATGGCTACACCTTC; CDR3 protein: CASTRTPSNYGYTF
V gene: TRBV15; J gene: TRBJ2-1; clone size: medium-sized; D gene: NA; CDR3 DNA: TGTGCCACCAGCAGAGGGCGCCAGGGGAGAAACAATGAGCAGTTCTTC; CDR3 protein: CATSRGRQGRNNEQFF
V gene: TRBV7-9; J gene: TRBJ2-1; clone size: NA; D gene: NA; CDR3 DNA: TGTGCCAGCAGCTCTAGCCGGTCGGGGTACAATGAGCAGTTCTTC; CDR3 protein: CASSSSRSGYNEQFF
V gene: TRBV5-1; J gene: TRBJ1-2; clone size: NA; D gene: TRBD1; CDR3 DNA: TGCGCCAGCAGCTTGGGAGGGACAGGCGTTAACTATGGCTACACCTTC; CDR3 protein: CASSLGGTGVNYGYTF
V gene: TRBV4-1; J gene: TRBJ2-1; clone size: NA; D gene: NA; CDR3 DNA: TGCGCCAGCAGCCAAGATAGAGGGTCCTACAATGAGCAGTTCTTC; CDR3 protein: CASSQDRGSYNEQFF
V gene: TRBV7-8; J gene: TRBJ2-1; clone size: NA; D gene: TRBD2; CDR3 DNA: TGTGCCAGCAGCTGGGCTAGCGGCTACAATGAGCAGTTCTTC; CDR3 protein: CASSWASGYNEQFF
V gene: TRBV6-6; J gene: TRBJ1-2; clone size: few; D gene: TRBD1; CDR3 DNA: TGTGCCAGCAGTTTACTCGGGACAGGGGCTGGCTACACCTTC; CDR3 protein: CASSLLGTGAGYTF
V gene: TRBV28; J gene: TRBJ1-2; clone size: once; D gene: NA; CDR3 DNA: TGTGCCAGCAGTCCCCCCGGCGGCTATGGCTACACCTTC; CDR3 protein: CASSPPGGYGYTF
V gene: TRBV6-5; J gene: TRBJ2-1; clone size: once; D gene: TRBD1; CDR3 DNA: TGTGCCAGCAGCCAGACGTTACGACAGGGAAGGCAGTTCTTC; CDR3 protein: CASSQTLRQGRQFF
V gene: TRBV14; J gene: TRBJ2-2; clone size: few; D gene: TRBD2; CDR3 DNA: TGTGCCAGCAGCCAGGGACTACTCAACACCGGGGAGCTGTTTTTT; CDR3 protein: CASSQGLLNTGELFF
V gene: TRBV6-5; J gene: TRBJ2-3; clone size: NA; D gene: NA; CDR3 DNA: TGTGCCAGCAGTTACTCATCCGGGAGCACAGATACGCAGTATTTT; CDR3 protein: CASSYSSGSTDTQYF
V gene: TRBV9; J gene: TRBJ1-1; clone size: NA; D gene: NA; CDR3 DNA: TGTGCCAGCAGCGGAGGGGGGAACACTGAAGCTTTCTTT; CDR3 protein: CASSGGGNTEAFF
V gene: TRBV19; J gene: TRBJ1-1; clone size: NA; D gene: NA; CDR3 DNA: TGTGCCAGTACGCCGGGGTTTGAAGCTTTCTTT; CDR3 protein: CASTPGFEAFF